Listed below are T cell receptor beta chains from one sample, sequenced in a study of CD8 T cells in ankylosing spondylitis. TCRdb independently ran MiXCR on the 5' RACE reads; one entry per CDR3 protein. The profile shows 300,000 to 350,000 distinct CDR3 sequences, roughly 15% of them singletons. Input material: blood, either unsorted or a sorted T cell fraction (not recorded which). The receptors come from a male donor with ankylosing spondylitis or in good health (not recorded which). The CDR3 runs from the conserved cysteine through the conserved F or W. The D gene is left open where the match is weak. A clone size is listed for some rows: how often the clone was seen (once, few, many), or a class if it is expanded.

clone size: -; J gene: TRBJ2-1; V gene: TRBV25-1; D gene: -; CDR3 DNA: TGTGCCAGCAGTGAATATAGGGAGGCGAATGAGCAGTTCTTC; CDR3 protein: CASSEYREANEQFF
clone size: -; J gene: TRBJ2-3; V gene: TRBV24-1; D gene: TRBD1; CDR3 DNA: TGTGCCACCAGTTCTGGACAGGGAGGCTCCACAGATACGCAGTATTTT; CDR3 protein: CATSSGQGGSTDTQYF
clone size: many; J gene: TRBJ2-7; V gene: TRBV5-1; D gene: TRBD1; CDR3 DNA: TGCGCCAGCAGCTCCGGGACAGGGAACTACGAGCAGTACTTC; CDR3 protein: CASSSGTGNYEQYF
clone size: few; J gene: TRBJ1-1; V gene: TRBV9; D gene: -; CDR3 DNA: TGTGCCAGCAGCGTAGGGTTCACTGAAGCTTTCTTT; CDR3 protein: CASSVGFTEAFF
clone size: few; J gene: TRBJ2-2; V gene: TRBV6-1; D gene: -; CDR3 DNA: TGTGCCAGCAGCAGACTTATTCACACCGGGGAGCTGTTTTTT; CDR3 protein: CASSRLIHTGELFF
clone size: few; J gene: TRBJ2-2; V gene: TRBV5-1; D gene: TRBD2; CDR3 DNA: TGCGCCAGCAAAGGACTAGCGGGAGGAGACACCGGGGAGCTGTTTTTT; CDR3 protein: CASKGLAGGDTGELFF
clone size: many; J gene: TRBJ2-5; V gene: TRBV4-1; D gene: TRBD2; CDR3 DNA: TGCGCCAGCAGCCAATTGGGACTAGCGGGGGAGCGGAGATTCCAAGAGACCCAGTACTTC; CDR3 protein: CASSQLGLAGERRFQETQYF
clone size: few; J gene: TRBJ1-6; V gene: TRBV27; D gene: -; CDR3 DNA: TGTGCCAGCAGCCCCTCCGCAGGTAGCAATTCACCCCTCCACTTT; CDR3 protein: CASSPSAGSNSPLHF
clone size: -; J gene: TRBJ2-7; V gene: TRBV5-1; D gene: -; CDR3 DNA: TGCGCCAGCAGCTTGGAACCCACCAGGGGAATCTCCTACGAGCAGTACTTC; CDR3 protein: CASSLEPTRGISYEQYF
clone size: -; J gene: TRBJ1-1; V gene: TRBV12-3/TRBV12-4; D gene: -; CDR3 DNA: TGTGCCAGCAGTGACTATGGGGGCACTGAAGCTTTCTTT; CDR3 protein: CASSDYGGTEAFF
clone size: many; J gene: TRBJ2-7; V gene: TRBV27; D gene: TRBD2; CDR3 DNA: TGTGCCAGCAGTTTTAAGGGACTAGCAAGGCCCTACGAGCAGTACTTC; CDR3 protein: CASSFKGLARPYEQYF
clone size: -; J gene: TRBJ2-4; V gene: TRBV5-1; D gene: TRBD2; CDR3 DNA: TGCGCCAGCAGCCTAGGGACTAGATGGGGAAACATTCAGTACTTC; CDR3 protein: CASSLGTRWGNIQYF
clone size: few; J gene: TRBJ1-5; V gene: TRBV7-2; D gene: -; CDR3 DNA: TGTGCCAGCAGCCCCCGCCCGGGTCAGCCCCAGCATTTT; CDR3 protein: CASSPRPGQPQHF
clone size: few; J gene: TRBJ1-1; V gene: TRBV20-1; D gene: TRBD1; CDR3 DNA: TGCAGTGCCCCATCATCCGGGACAGCAGAAGCTTTCTTT; CDR3 protein: CSAPSSGTAEAFF
clone size: -; J gene: TRBJ1-5; V gene: TRBV7-9; D gene: -; CDR3 DNA: TGTGCCAGCAGCTCTCCCGCACAGCCCCAGCATTTT; CDR3 protein: CASSSPAQPQHF
clone size: many; J gene: TRBJ2-2; V gene: TRBV5-1; D gene: -; CDR3 DNA: TGCGCCAGCAGCTTGTTTGCGGTGAACACCGGGGAGCTGTTTTTT; CDR3 protein: CASSLFAVNTGELFF
clone size: few; J gene: TRBJ2-3; V gene: TRBV5-1; D gene: -; CDR3 DNA: TGCGCCAGCAGCCAGCAGGTCGGCGGGGATACGCAGTATTTT; CDR3 protein: CASSQQVGGDTQYF
clone size: many; J gene: TRBJ1-1; V gene: TRBV7-2; D gene: -; CDR3 DNA: TGTGCCAGCAGCTTATCTCGGTCCCGAGCTTTCTTT; CDR3 protein: CASSLSRSRAFF
clone size: -; J gene: TRBJ2-5; V gene: TRBV6-5; D gene: TRBD1; CDR3 DNA: TGTGCCAGCACGGAACAGGGGGAGACCCAGTACTTC; CDR3 protein: CASTEQGETQYF
clone size: -; J gene: TRBJ2-5; V gene: TRBV29-1; D gene: -; CDR3 DNA: TGCAGCGTGACAGGCCGGGAGACCCAGTACTTC; CDR3 protein: CSVTGRETQYF
clone size: -; J gene: TRBJ2-7; V gene: TRBV5-1; D gene: -; CDR3 DNA: TGCGCCAGCAGCTTGGCCCAATCGGAGCAGTACTTC; CDR3 protein: CASSLAQSEQYF
clone size: -; J gene: TRBJ2-1; V gene: TRBV11-2; D gene: -; CDR3 DNA: TGTGCCAGCAGCTTCGGTAGCATCGGTGAGCAGTTCTTC; CDR3 protein: CASSFGSIGEQFF
clone size: many; J gene: TRBJ2-7; V gene: TRBV5-1; D gene: -; CDR3 DNA: TGCGCCAGCAGCCCGGTTTTGAGGGGAAGGGAGCAGTACTTC; CDR3 protein: CASSPVLRGREQYF
clone size: many; J gene: TRBJ2-7; V gene: TRBV11-3; D gene: -; CDR3 DNA: TGTGCCAGCCGTTCAACAAGGGGCTACGAGCAGTACTTC; CDR3 protein: CASRSTRGYEQYF
clone size: many; J gene: TRBJ1-2; V gene: TRBV3-1; D gene: -; CDR3 DNA: TGTGCCAGCAGCTCAACGTCTCGAAACTATGGCTACACCTTC; CDR3 protein: CASSSTSRNYGYTF
clone size: -; J gene: TRBJ1-2; V gene: TRBV5-5; D gene: -; CDR3 DNA: TGTGCCAGCAGCGCTACTTCCGGGAATTCTGGCTACACCTTC; CDR3 protein: CASSATSGNSGYTF
clone size: -; J gene: TRBJ2-1; V gene: TRBV12-3/TRBV12-4; D gene: -; CDR3 DNA: TGTGCCAGCAGCCCCACGACCAACGATGAGCAGTTCTTC; CDR3 protein: CASSPTTNDEQFF
clone size: -; J gene: TRBJ2-2; V gene: TRBV28; D gene: -; CDR3 DNA: TGTGCCAGCAGTTTACGGTCATCCAGGCGGGAGCTGTTTTTT; CDR3 protein: CASSLRSSRRELFF
clone size: -; J gene: TRBJ1-1; V gene: TRBV7-9; D gene: -; CDR3 DNA: TGTGCCAGTGGACAGTTCAAGGAAGCTTTCTTT; CDR3 protein: CASGQFKEAFF
clone size: many; J gene: TRBJ1-2; V gene: TRBV12-3/TRBV12-4; D gene: -; CDR3 DNA: TGTGCCAGCAGTTTCAGAGACCCCCGGGATGGCTACACCTTC; CDR3 protein: CASSFRDPRDGYTF
clone size: few; J gene: TRBJ1-5; V gene: TRBV5-5; D gene: -; CDR3 DNA: TGTGCCAGCAGCTGGACAGTTTATCTGGATCAGCCCCAGCATTTT; CDR3 protein: CASSWTVYLDQPQHF
clone size: -; J gene: TRBJ2-5; V gene: TRBV9; D gene: TRBD2; CDR3 DNA: TGTGCCAGCAGCACCACTAGCGGGCTCCAAGAGACCCAGTACTTC; CDR3 protein: CASSTTSGLQETQYF
clone size: -; J gene: TRBJ2-7; V gene: TRBV3-1; D gene: TRBD1; CDR3 DNA: TGTGCCAGCAGCCAGATGGGACAGGGCTACGAGCAGTACTTC; CDR3 protein: CASSQMGQGYEQYF
clone size: few; J gene: TRBJ2-1; V gene: TRBV29-1; D gene: TRBD2; CDR3 DNA: TGCAGCGTTGAAGGGACTAGCGGGAGGGTTTCCTACAATGAGCAGTTCTTC; CDR3 protein: CSVEGTSGRVSYNEQFF
clone size: few; J gene: TRBJ2-3; V gene: TRBV7-9; D gene: -; CDR3 DNA: TGTGCCAGCAGCCAACCGGGGACCCAAGTTGCAGATACGCAGTATTTT; CDR3 protein: CASSQPGTQVADTQYF
clone size: many; J gene: TRBJ2-5; V gene: TRBV12-3/TRBV12-4; D gene: -; CDR3 DNA: TGTGCCAGCAGAGAGCAGGTAGCGACCCAGTACTTC; CDR3 protein: CASREQVATQYF
clone size: few; J gene: TRBJ1-6; V gene: TRBV10-3; D gene: -; CDR3 DNA: TGTGCCATCAGTGAGATAGGGGATTCACCCCTCCACTTT; CDR3 protein: CAISEIGDSPLHF
clone size: few; J gene: TRBJ2-1; V gene: TRBV4-1; D gene: TRBD1; CDR3 DNA: TGCGCCAGCAGCCGGGACAGTCTTTACAATGAGCAGTTCTTC; CDR3 protein: CASSRDSLYNEQFF